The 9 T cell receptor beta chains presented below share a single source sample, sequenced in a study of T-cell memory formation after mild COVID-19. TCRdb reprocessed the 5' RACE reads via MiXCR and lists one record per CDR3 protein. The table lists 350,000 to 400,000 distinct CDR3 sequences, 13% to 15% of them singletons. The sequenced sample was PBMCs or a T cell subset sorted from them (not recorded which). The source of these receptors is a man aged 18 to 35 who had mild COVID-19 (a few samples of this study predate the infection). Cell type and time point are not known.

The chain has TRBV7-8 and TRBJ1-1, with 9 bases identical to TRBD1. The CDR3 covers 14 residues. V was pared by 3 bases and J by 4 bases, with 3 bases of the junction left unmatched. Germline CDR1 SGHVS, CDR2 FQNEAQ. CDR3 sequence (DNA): TGTGCCAGCAGCTTGACAGGGGGGGCCACTGAAGCTTTCTTT. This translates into CASSLTGGATEAFF.

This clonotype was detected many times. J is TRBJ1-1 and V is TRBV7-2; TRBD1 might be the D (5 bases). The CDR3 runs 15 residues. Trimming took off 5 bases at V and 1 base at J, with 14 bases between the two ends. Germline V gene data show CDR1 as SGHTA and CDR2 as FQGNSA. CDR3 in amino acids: CASSLTGTANTEAFF. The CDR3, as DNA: TGTGCCAGCAGCCTTACCGGGACTGCGAACACTGAAGCTTTCTTT.

The CDR3 loop reads CASSSGTLSGNTIYF. The CDR3, as DNA: TGTGCCAGCAGCTCCGGGACGCTTTCTGGAAACACCATATATTTT. This chain uses TRBV7-2 with TRBJ1-3, with D possibly being TRBD1 (5 bases). The V end was cut by 4 bases, the J end by 1 base, with 11 bases between. The CDR3 consists of 15 residues. CDR1 SGHTA and CDR2 FQGNSA come from the germline V gene.

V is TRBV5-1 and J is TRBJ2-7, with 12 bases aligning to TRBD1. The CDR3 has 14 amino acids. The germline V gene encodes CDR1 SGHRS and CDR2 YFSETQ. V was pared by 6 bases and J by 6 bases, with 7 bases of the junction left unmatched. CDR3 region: CASTPGTGGAEQYF. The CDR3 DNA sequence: TGCGCCAGCACTCCCGGGACAGGGGGCGCCGAGCAGTACTTC.

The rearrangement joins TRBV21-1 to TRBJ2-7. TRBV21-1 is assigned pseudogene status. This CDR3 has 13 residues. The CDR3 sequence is CASSKTSPYEQYV. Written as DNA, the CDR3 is TGTGCCAGCAGCAAAACGAGCCCCTACGAGCAGTACGTC.

CDR3 region: CASSLNKNSPLHF. In DNA, the CDR3 is TGCGCCAGCAGCTTAAACAAGAATTCACCCCTCCACTTT. The V and J genes are TRBV5-1 and TRBJ1-6; D gene uncertain. Looked up from germline, CDR1 is SGHRS and CDR2 is YFSETQ. This CDR3 region has 13 residues. With 2 bases removed from V and 7 bases from J, the gap between germline ends came to 7 bases.

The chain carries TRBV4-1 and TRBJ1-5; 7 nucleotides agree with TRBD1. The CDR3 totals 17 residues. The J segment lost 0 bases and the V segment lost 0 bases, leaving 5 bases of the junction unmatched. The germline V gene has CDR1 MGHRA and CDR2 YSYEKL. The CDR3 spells CASSQEGQIYSNQPQHF. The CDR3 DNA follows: TGCGCCAGCAGCCAAGAGGGACAGATTTATAGCAATCAGCCCCAGCATTTT.

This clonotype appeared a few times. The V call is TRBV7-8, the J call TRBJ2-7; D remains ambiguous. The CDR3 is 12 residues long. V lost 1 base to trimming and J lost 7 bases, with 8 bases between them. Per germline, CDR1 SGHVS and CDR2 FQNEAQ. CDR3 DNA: TGTGCCAGCAGCTTAGTGGGTGTAGAGCAGTACTTC. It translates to CASSLVGVEQYF.

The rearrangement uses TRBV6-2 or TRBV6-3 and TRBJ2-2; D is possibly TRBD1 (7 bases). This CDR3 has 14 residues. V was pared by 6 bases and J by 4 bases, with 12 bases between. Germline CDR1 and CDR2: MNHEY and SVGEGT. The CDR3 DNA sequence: TGTGCCAGCAGGGCAGGGGGGTTCACCGGGGAGCTGTTTTTT. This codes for CASRAGGFTGELFF.